This T cell receptor beta chain was sequenced in a study of T-cell memory formation after mild COVID-19. Study conclusions and caveats: For contracting clones, CD4+ ones sat mainly in CM and EM, CD8+ in EMRA. The study found balanced CD4/CD8 in clones contracting day 15 to 85 and a CD4+ lean in later expanders.

This clonotype was recorded a few times. What it binds is not known. CDR1 and CDR2 from the germline V gene are SGHRS and YFSETQ. The CDR3 totals 14 residues. V lost 3 bases to trimming and J lost 8 bases; unmatched junction nucleotides: 7. Constant-segment primers and 5'RACE yielded cDNA libraries for TCR alpha and TCR beta, each carrying sample barcodes and UMIs. TCRdb itself ran the 5' RACE reads through MiXCR, one entry per CDR3 protein. The sample holds 200,000 or so distinct CDR3 sequences, about 9.2% seen once. The receptor comes from a man younger than 35 who had mild COVID-19 (a few samples of this study predate the infection). Cell type and time point are not known. Sequencing used PBMCs or a T cell subset sorted from them (not recorded which). The chain links TRBV5-1 to TRBJ2-1; TRBD1 matches at 8 bases. In nucleotides, the CDR3 is TGCGCCAGCAGCTCGACAGGGGTGGTCGATGAGCAGTTCTTC. This encodes CASSSTGVVDEQFF.